The rows below give T cell receptor beta chains drawn from one sample of a study of cytomegalovirus exposure and HLA in healthy donors. The table came from immunoSEQ multiplex PCR; TCRdb's copy has only in-frame clones and leaves some out. The sample holds around 97,000 clones, roughly 80% seen once. Material for sequencing was PBMCs. These receptors originate from a man aged 50 or older in good health and CMV-seropositive. The CDR3 runs from the conserved cysteine through the conserved F or W. A D gene is named only where the DNA matches it firmly. Clone sizes are given selectively: once, few, many, or a class where the clone is expanded.

J gene: TRBJ2-7
V gene: TRBV28
clone size: few
D gene: -
CDR3 protein: CASSGANGKGEQYF
CDR3 DNA: TGTGCCAGCAGTGGAGCAAACGGGAAAGGCGAGCAGTACTTC

J gene: TRBJ2-3
V gene: TRBV18
clone size: -
D gene: TRBD2
CDR3 protein: CASSPPGGSPDTQYF
CDR3 DNA: TGTGCCAGCTCACCGCCGGGGGGGAGCCCAGATACGCAGTATTTT

J gene: TRBJ1-2
V gene: TRBV30
clone size: few
D gene: -
CDR3 protein: CAWNPTGRPNYGYTF
CDR3 DNA: TGTGCCTGGAATCCGACAGGTCGACCTAACTATGGCTACACCTTC

J gene: TRBJ2-1
V gene: TRBV7-3
clone size: -
D gene: TRBD1
CDR3 protein: CASSRDRGTYNEQFF
CDR3 DNA: TGTGCCAGCAGCCGGGACAGGGGGACTTACAATGAGCAGTTCTTC

J gene: TRBJ1-2
V gene: TRBV6-6
clone size: -
D gene: TRBD1
CDR3 protein: CASSSGQHGYTF
CDR3 DNA: TGTGCCAGCAGTTCGGGACAGCATGGCTACACCTTC

J gene: TRBJ2-1
V gene: TRBV10-3
clone size: -
D gene: TRBD2
CDR3 protein: CAIQTSGRDNEQFF
CDR3 DNA: TGTGCCATACAAACTAGCGGGAGGGATAATGAGCAGTTCTTC

J gene: TRBJ2-3
V gene: TRBV4-2
clone size: -
D gene: TRBD2
CDR3 protein: CASSLYPTTSGNVDTQYF
CDR3 DNA: TGTGCCAGCAGCCTCTATCCTACGACTAGCGGGAATGTAGATACGCAGTATTTT

J gene: TRBJ2-7
V gene: TRBV2
clone size: few
D gene: -
CDR3 protein: CASSEALPEQYF
CDR3 DNA: TGTGCCAGCAGTGAAGCCCTCCCCGAGCAGTACTTC

J gene: TRBJ1-2
V gene: TRBV28
clone size: -
D gene: -
CDR3 protein: CASSSDYGYTF
CDR3 DNA: TGTGCCAGCAGCTCCGACTATGGCTACACCTTC

J gene: TRBJ1-5
V gene: TRBV7-8
clone size: -
D gene: -
CDR3 protein: CASSLEGRVKQPQHF
CDR3 DNA: TGTGCCAGCAGCTTAGAGGGCAGGGTAAAGCAGCCCCAGCATTTT

J gene: TRBJ2-7
V gene: TRBV5-1
clone size: -
D gene: TRBD1
CDR3 protein: CASSPRQGSGEQYF
CDR3 DNA: TGCGCCAGCAGCCCGAGACAGGGTTCGGGGGAGCAGTACTTC

J gene: TRBJ2-1
V gene: TRBV7-8
clone size: -
D gene: -
CDR3 protein: CASSRDLSHYNEQFF
CDR3 DNA: TGTGCCAGCAGCCGAGATCTGTCGCACTACAATGAGCAGTTCTTC

J gene: TRBJ1-5
V gene: TRBV2
clone size: -
D gene: -
CDR3 protein: CASSGQRSNQPQHF
CDR3 DNA: TGTGCCAGCTCGGGACAACGAAGTAATCAGCCCCAGCATTTT

J gene: TRBJ2-1
V gene: TRBV19
clone size: -
D gene: -
CDR3 protein: CASSIVPSQEQFF
CDR3 DNA: TGTGCCAGTAGTATAGTCCCCTCCCAGGAGCAGTTCTTC

J gene: TRBJ2-1
V gene: TRBV6-5
clone size: -
D gene: -
CDR3 protein: CASSYSATEVYNEQFF
CDR3 DNA: TGTGCCAGCAGTTACTCGGCGACAGAGGTATACAATGAGCAGTTCTTC

J gene: TRBJ2-2
V gene: TRBV7-7
clone size: -
D gene: -
CDR3 protein: CASSLGGETGELFF
CDR3 DNA: TGTGCCAGCAGCTTGGGGGGAGAGACCGGGGAGCTGTTTTTT